These T cell receptor beta chains were read from a single sample in a study of blood T cell repertoires in COVID-19. Method: immunoSEQ multiplex PCR; TCRdb's copy keeps in-frame clones and lacks some. Of approximately 300,000 clones listed, 85% were seen once; the top ten hold about 1.9%. Input material: PBMCs or T cells enriched from blood (not recorded which). The receptors shown here come from a young woman who had been exposed to COVID-19. Each CDR3 is given with its conserved first and last residue. The D gene is left open where the match is weak. Size tells how often a clone was seen (once, few, many) or the class of an expanded clone, and some rows leave it out.

D gene	J gene	clone size	V gene	CDR3 DNA	CDR3 protein
TRBD1	TRBJ1-1	-	TRBV18	TGTGCCAGCTCACCGCGACAGGGGTTTTACACTGAAGCTTTCTTT	CASSPRQGFYTEAFF
-	TRBJ2-5	-	TRBV7-7	TGTGCTAGCAGCTTAGGACAGCTCCAAGAGACCCAGTACTTC	CASSLGQLQETQYF
TRBD1	TRBJ1-6	-	TRBV6-5	TGTGCCAGCACCTCAGACAGGGAACCCCTCCACTTT	CASTSDREPLHF
TRBD2	TRBJ2-1	once	TRBV10-1	TGCGCCAGCAGCGGAGCGGGAGGGCCTGTGAATGAGCAGTTCTTC	CASSGAGGPVNEQFF
-	TRBJ1-4	once	TRBV11-1	TGTGCCAGCAGCCGCGGGGGTCGAAATGAAAAACTGTTTTTT	CASSRGGRNEKLFF
TRBD1	TRBJ2-7	-	TRBV18	TGTGCCAGCTCACTGGGACAGGCGTCGGTCGAGCAGTACTTC	CASSLGQASVEQYF
-	TRBJ1-3	-	TRBV15	TGTGCCACCAGCAGAGATCGGGGGGCGCCAGGAAACACCATATATTTT	CATSRDRGAPGNTIYF
-	TRBJ2-2	-	TRBV1	TGCCCCCGAGGGGCGGGGCGAACCCCATCTAACACCGGGGAGCTGTTTTTT	CPRGAGRTPSNTGELFF
-	TRBJ1-2	few	TRBV30	TGTGCCTGGAGTGTATCGGGAGGCTACACCTTC	CAWSVSGGYTF
TRBD2	TRBJ2-5	-	TRBV4-3	TGCGCCAGCAGCCAAGGGACTAGCGGGGGAGGGGAGACCCAGTACTTC	CASSQGTSGGGETQYF
-	TRBJ2-2	-	TRBV19	TGTGCCAGTAGTAGGAGGCAAAGGGAAACCGGGGAGCTGTTTTTT	CASSRRQRETGELFF
TRBD2	TRBJ2-5	-	TRBV2	TGTGCCAGCAACGAAAGGACTAGCGGGGCCGTGGGGGAGACCCAGTACTTC	CASNERTSGAVGETQYF
-	TRBJ2-7	-	TRBV7-2	TGTGCCAGCAGCTTCCTTGGAGCAGAGGAGCAGTACTTC	CASSFLGAEEQYF
-	TRBJ1-2	-	TRBV6-6	TGTGCCAGCAGTCAAGTGGCGGGATCCTTGAGTGGCTACACCTTC	CASSQVAGSLSGYTF
TRBD1	TRBJ2-7	-	TRBV6-5	TGTGCCAGCAGTTCCCGGCCGGGACAGGGACACTACGAGCAGTACTTC	CASSSRPGQGHYEQYF
-	TRBJ2-5	-	TRBV21-1	TGTGCCAGCAGCAAACCGCAGGTTGGGAGGTACCAAGAGACCCAGTACTTC	CASSKPQVGRYQETQYF
-	TRBJ1-2	-	TRBV12-5	TGTGCTAGTGGTTTTTCTAGCGGTTTTGCGGGGGAGGGAATCTATGGCTACACCTTC	CASGFSSGFAGEGIYGYTF
-	TRBJ2-5	-	TRBV7-2	TGTGCCAGCTCAGGGGCGCGAAGAGAGACCCAGTACTTC	CASSGARRETQYF
-	TRBJ1-5	once	TRBV7-9	TGTGCCAGCAGTTTGGGCTTGAATCAGCCCCAGCATTTT	CASSLGLNQPQHF
-	TRBJ1-5	few	TRBV9	TGTGCCAGCAGTGAAGGGACACTCAATAGCAATCAGCCCCAGCATTTT	CASSEGTLNSNQPQHF
-	TRBJ1-5	-	TRBV19	TGTGCCAGTAGTTGGGGGGTCCAGCCCCAGCATTTT	CASSWGVQPQHF
TRBD1	TRBJ1-2	-	TRBV19	TGTGCCAGTCTCCGGGACAGATTAGCGCTCCGAGGCTACACCTTC	CASLRDRLALRGYTF